This is a list of T cell receptor beta chains from one sample in a study of blood T cell repertoires in COVID-19. TCRdb keeps only in-frame clones here, not all; method: immunoSEQ multiplex PCR. The table includes about 73,000 clones, 80% to 90% detected once. The sequenced material came from peripheral blood. Receptors originate from a man older than 75 with acute or convalescent COVID-19. Both conserved end residues are part of each CDR3. Fields, in order: J gene, V gene, D gene, clone size, CDR3 protein, CDR3 DNA. A D gene is named only where the DNA matches it firmly. Rows give clone size only sometimes, using once, few, many, or a class for an expanded clone.

>TRBJ2-5|TRBV7-3|TRBD2|once
CASSSGLAGGQETQYF
TGTGCCAGCAGCTCGGGACTAGCGGGGGGACAAGAGACCCAGTACTTC
>TRBJ1-1|TRBV6-6|TRBD1|-
CASSRPGQGLNTEAFF
TGTGCCAGCAGTCGACCGGGACAGGGGCTGAACACTGAAGCTTTCTTT
>TRBJ1-3|TRBV7-2|-|-
CASSLAREGNTIYF
TGTGCCAGCAGCTTAGCGAGGGAAGGAAACACCATATATTTT
>TRBJ2-5|TRBV6-5|TRBD1|-
CATDNVGQSGETQYF
TGTGCCACCGATAACGTGGGACAGTCAGGAGAGACCCAGTACTTC
>TRBJ1-2|TRBV10-3|-|-
CAISEGAPYGYTF
TGTGCCATCAGTGAAGGGGCCCCCTATGGCTACACCTTC
>TRBJ1-4|TRBV11-2|-|-
CASSLEYRVGEKLFF
TGTGCCAGCAGCTTAGAGTACAGGGTGGGTGAAAAACTGTTTTTT
>TRBJ2-5|TRBV10-2|-|-
CASSYTGQETQYF
TGCGCCAGCAGTTACACAGGCCAAGAGACCCAGTACTTC
>TRBJ1-4|TRBV18|-|-
CASSPNRGGSGEKLFF
TGTGCCAGCTCACCAAACCGCGGGGGATCAGGGGAAAAACTGTTTTTT
>TRBJ1-1|TRBV5-1|TRBD1|few
CASSWGTDSGALIRRTEAFF
TGCGCCAGCAGCTGGGGGACAGATTCGGGCGCATTGATTCGAAGGACTGAAGCTTTCTTT
>TRBJ2-1|TRBV6-2/TRBV6-3|TRBD2|-
CASSSGLAGNNEQFF
TGTGCCAGCAGTTCGGGACTAGCGGGTAACAATGAGCAGTTCTTC
>TRBJ1-1|TRBV29-1|-|-
CSVEDPGSAAFF
TGCAGCGTTGAAGATCCCGGGAGTGCAGCTTTCTTT
>TRBJ2-1|TRBV5-6|TRBD2|-
CASSWGSGDNEQFF
TGTGCCAGCAGCTGGGGTAGCGGGGACAATGAGCAGTTCTTC
>TRBJ2-3|TRBV19|TRBD1|-
CASADRGRTDTQYF
TGTGCCAGTGCCGACAGGGGGCGGACAGATACGCAGTATTTT
>TRBJ2-2|TRBV24-1|TRBD1|-
CATSIARDRGTGELFF
TGTGCCACCAGCATCGCCCGGGACAGGGGGACCGGGGAGCTGTTTTTT
>TRBJ2-5|TRBV15|-|-
CATSRGTGETQYF
TGTGCCACCAGCAGAGGAACAGGGGAGACCCAGTACTTC
>TRBJ1-4|TRBV19|-|-
CASSIRGTNEKLFF
TGTGCCAGTAGTATCCGGGGAACTAATGAAAAACTGTTTTTT
>TRBJ1-5|TRBV6-5|-|-
CASSYSEGGGQPQHF
TGTGCCAGCAGTTACTCAGAAGGGGGTGGTCAGCCCCAGCATTTT
>TRBJ2-1|TRBV20-1|-|-
CSASPSSYNEQFF
TGCAGTGCTAGTCCGAGCTCCTACAATGAGCAGTTCTTC
>TRBJ1-4|TRBV7-2|-|once
CASSLSGVRNEKLFF
TGTGCCAGCAGCCTAAGCGGGGTCCGTAATGAAAAACTGTTTTTT
>TRBJ2-2|TRBV18|TRBD1|-
CASSQTGQGSRELFF
TGTGCCAGCTCCCAAACGGGACAGGGATCGAGGGAGCTGTTTTTT
>TRBJ1-2|TRBV9|TRBD1|-
CASSPGQGTYGYTF
TGTGCCAGCAGCCCGGGACAGGGGACCTATGGCTACACCTTC
>TRBJ1-1|TRBV29-1|-|-
CSVGGAGPLLAFF
TGCAGCGTTGGCGGGGCAGGGCCCCTACTAGCTTTCTTT
>TRBJ1-2|TRBV24-1|TRBD1|-
CATSDAVRDSLNYGYTF
TGTGCCACCAGTGACGCAGTCCGGGACAGCCTAAACTATGGCTACACCTTC
>TRBJ2-3|TRBV10-2|-|-
CASSESSTGSDTQYF
TGCGCCAGCAGTGAGTCCTCAACAGGCTCAGATACGCAGTATTTT
>TRBJ2-1|TRBV19|TRBD2|once
CASSKPGTSGRDEQFF
TGTGCCAGTAGTAAGCCCGGGACTAGCGGGAGAGATGAGCAGTTCTTC
>TRBJ1-3|TRBV4-1|-|-
CASSQERSRQGPSGNTIYF
TGCGCCAGCAGCCAAGAAAGGAGTCGGCAGGGCCCCTCTGGAAACACCATATATTTT
>TRBJ2-4|TRBV5-1|TRBD2|-
CASSLGTSRAKNIQYF
TGCGCCAGCAGCTTGGGGACTAGTAGGGCCAAAAACATTCAGTACTTC
>TRBJ2-6|TRBV19|TRBD1|-
CASSPQGALGANVLTF
TGTGCCAGTAGTCCTCAGGGGGCGCTGGGGGCCAACGTCCTGACTTTC
>TRBJ2-3|TRBV19|-|-
CASSKGVQDTQYF
TGTGCCAGTAGTAAGGGGGTGCAAGATACGCAGTATTTT
>TRBJ1-2|TRBV5-4|TRBD1|-
CASSLQGANYGYTF
TGTGCCAGCAGCCTACAGGGGGCTAACTATGGCTACACCTTC
>TRBJ2-7|TRBV4-1|-|-
CASSQDRGAREQYF
TGCGCCAGCAGCCAAGATAGGGGCGCCCGGGAGCAGTACTTC
>TRBJ1-4|TRBV6-5|TRBD1|-
CASSPRTGGEKLFF
TGTGCCAGCAGCCCGCGGACAGGTGGTGAAAAACTGTTTTTT
>TRBJ2-3|TRBV11-3|-|-
CASSLGVGGEDTQYF
TGTGCCAGCAGCTTAGGTGTCGGGGGAGAGGATACGCAGTATTTT
>TRBJ1-3|TRBV7-9|-|-
CASSFTQVAGNTIYF
TGTGCCAGCAGCTTTACACAGGTTGCTGGAAACACCATATATTTT
>TRBJ2-7|TRBV6-6|-|-
CASRTGTTTYEQYF
TGTGCCAGCAGAACCGGGACAACGACCTACGAGCAGTACTTC
>TRBJ1-1|TRBV10-3|-|-
CAIAAGPNTEAFF
TGTGCCATCGCGGCGGGACCGAACACTGAAGCTTTCTTT